The 31 T cell receptor beta chains reported below all come from one sample, sequenced in a study of blood T cell repertoires in COVID-19. Using immunoSEQ multiplex PCR, the repertoire was profiled, and TCRdb retains in-frame clones only, with some absent. Of tens of thousands of clones listed, roughly 77% are singletons. The specimen was peripheral blood. The receptors were sampled from a woman aged 70-85 years with acute or convalescent COVID-19.

This clone was seen repeatedly, ten times or more. In DNA form, the CDR3 reads TGTGCCTGGAGTTCAGCCGGGACAGGGGTCCACGAGCAGTACTTC. Translation gives CAWSSAGTGVHEQYF. This rearrangement joins TRBV30 to TRBJ2-7, with 10 bases that match TRBD1. V gave up 2 bases and J gave up 5 bases; unmatched junction bases: 9. The CDR3 sequence is 15 residues long. CDR1 GTSNPN and CDR2 SVGIG come from the germline V gene (reference sequence). The whole variable domain, filled in from reference TRBV30 and TRBJ2-7, reads SQTIHQWPATLVQPVGSPLSLECTVEGTSNPNLYWYRQAAGRGLQLLFYSVGIGQISSEVPQNLSASRPQDRQFILSSKKLLLSDSGFYLCAWSSAGTGVHEQYFGPGTRLTVT.

The chain recombines TRBV29-1 with TRBJ1-1; a weak D match, TRBD1 (6 bases). The V and J ends lost 0 bases and 5 bases respectively, with 10 bases between them. The CDR3 totals 13 residues. Germline CDR1 SQVTM, CDR2 ANQGSEA. As DNA, the CDR3 is TGCAGCGTTGAAGAACGAAGGGGGACTGAAGCTTTCTTT. This translates into CSVEERRGTEAFF.

This clone was recorded a few times. This chain links TRBV3-1 (or the pseudogene TRBV3-2) with TRBJ1-2; possible D gene TRBD1, 6 bases. The CDR3 sequence is 16 residues long. The germline CDR1 and CDR2 sequences are LGHDT and YNNKEL (reference sequence). The V end lost 1 base, the J end lost 4 bases, and 16 bases lay between the germline ends. The CDR3 nucleotides read TGTGCCAGCAGCCAAGGGGGCGCAGGGGAAAGCTATGGCTACACCTTC. Translating it yields CASSQGGAGESYGYTF.

V gene TRBV28 combines with J gene TRBJ1-2; D is unclear. CDR3 length: 11 amino acids. Germline V lookup: CDR1 MDHEN, CDR2 SYDVKM. Trimming pared 10 bases from V and 5 bases from J, leaving 11 bases between. CDR3 nucleotide sequence: TGTGCCACGGGAACAGCTTATGGCTACACCTTC. It yields the protein CATGTAYGYTF.

The J gene is TRBJ1-5, the V gene TRBV10-3, with D possibly TRBD1 on 6 matching bases. V was cut by 8 bases and J by 0 bases, with 8 bases left in between. Germline CDR1 reads ENHRY; CDR2 reads SYGVKD. The CDR3 is 13 amino acids. CDR3 amino acids: CAIGQSSNQPQHF. CDR3 in DNA: TGTGCCATCGGACAGAGTAGCAATCAGCCCCAGCATTTT.

The chain couples TRBV5-6 to TRBJ2-7; D is undetermined. Germline CDR1 reads SGHDT; CDR2 reads YYEEEE. The CDR3 sequence is 12 residues long. V was trimmed by 7 bases and J by 0 bases, leaving 8 bases between them. In DNA, the CDR3 is TGTGCCAGCTCTGCGGCCTCCTACGAGCAGTACTTC. This codes for CASSAASYEQYF.

The DNA of the CDR3 is TGTGCCAGCAGTTACTCCGGGACAGGGGGCCCCTACGAGCAGTACTTC. It specifies CASSYSGTGGPYEQYF. V gene TRBV6-5 combines with J gene TRBJ2-7; TRBD1 aligns across 12 bases. Germline trimming cut 0 bases from V and 2 bases from J; bases unmatched to any gene: 2. This CDR3 region has 16 residues. Germline assignment: CDR1 MNHEY and CDR2 SVGAGI.

The chain uses TRBV25-1 and TRBJ1-2; perhaps TRBD1 as D (5 bases). V was pared by 1 base and J by 8 bases, with 14 bases between. Germline V gene lookup returns CDR1 MGHDK and CDR2 SYGVNS. The CDR3 sequence is 14 residues long. CDR3 residues: CASSEWDSPWGYTF. The CDR3 coding sequence is TGTGCCAGCAGTGAATGGGACTCGCCCTGGGGCTACACCTTC.

This sequence joins TRBV6-5 and TRBJ2-6; D gene uncertain. V was trimmed by 4 bases and J by 0 bases, leaving 7 bases between them. The CDR3 runs to 15 residues. Per the germline V gene, CDR1 is MNHEY and CDR2 is SVGAGI. CDR3: CASSSGFSGANVLTF. The CDR3 DNA reads TGTGCCAGCAGTTCCGGTTTCTCTGGGGCCAACGTCCTGACTTTC.

This clone was observed at least ten times. The CDR3 spells CASSSGLAHGELFF. The CDR3 DNA reads as TGTGCCAGCAGCTCGGGACTAGCCCACGGGGAGCTGTTTTTT. V is TRBV7-9 and J is TRBJ2-2; TRBD2 aligns across 9 bases. V gave up 4 bases and J gave up 7 bases; unmatched junction bases: 4. The CDR3 is made up of 14 amino acids. CDR1 is SEHNR, CDR2 FQNEAQ, per germline (reference sequence).

This chain connects TRBV12-3 or TRBV12-4 to TRBJ2-7, with D tentatively TRBD2 (6 bases). This CDR3 has 13 residues. V dropped 2 bases and J dropped 6 bases, with 11 bases sitting between them. The CDR3 loop reads CASSLIKRVEQYF. The CDR3 bases are TGTGCCAGCAGTTTAATTAAGCGGGTCGAGCAGTACTTC.

The chain couples TRBV4-1 to TRBJ1-6; no clear D. Per the germline V gene, CDR1 is MGHRA and CDR2 is YSYEKL. Trimming took 4 bases from V and 0 from J, leaving 7 bases between them. This CDR3 is 15 amino acids long. The CDR3 DNA is TGCGCCAGCAGCCCACACAGCTCCTATAATTCACCCCTCCACTTT. It specifies CASSPHSSYNSPLHF.

The rearrangement links TRBV10-2 to TRBJ2-4; D unresolved. Germline values: CDR1 WSHSY, CDR2 SAAADI. This CDR3 is 15 amino acids long. V dropped 0 bases and J dropped 0 bases, with 6 bases sitting between them. The CDR3 sequence: CASSESPVAKNIQYF. Here the CDR3 DNA reads TGCGCCAGCAGTGAGTCGCCGGTAGCCAAAAACATTCAGTACTTC.

The genes are TRBV5-1 and TRBJ2-3; 8 bases agree with TRBD2. V lost 0 bases to trimming and J lost 0 bases; unmatched junction nucleotides: 12. Per germline, CDR1 SGHRS and CDR2 YFSETQ. This CDR3 is built from 19 residues. The CDR3 loop is CASSLAGRGGTTSTDTQYF. CDR3 coding DNA: TGCGCCAGCAGCTTGGCGGGTCGGGGGGGTACCACTAGCACAGATACGCAGTATTTT.

This chain joins TRBV6-5 and TRBJ2-2; TRBD1 aligns across 7 bases. Trimming took 5 bases from V and 6 from J; bases not matched to a gene: 6. This CDR3 spans 14 amino acids. Germline lookup yields CDR1 MNHEY and CDR2 SVGAGI. The CDR3 DNA reads TGTGCCAGCAGTCTCAAACAGGGGCCCGGGGAGCTGTTTTTT. Its translation is CASSLKQGPGELFF.

The rearrangement uses TRBV29-1 and TRBJ1-6, with 7 bases identical to TRBD1. Germline assignment: CDR1 SQVTM and CDR2 ANQGSEA. There are 11 residues in the CDR3. CDR3 nucleotides: TGCACCAAGACAGGGACTTCACCCCTCCACTTT. Translation gives CTKTGTSPLHF.

The chain links TRBV11-2 to TRBJ1-2; D call uncertain. Germline loops: CDR1 SGHAT, CDR2 FQNNGV. V was cut by 2 bases and J by 4 bases, with 8 bases left in between. This CDR3 has 13 residues. The CDR3 spells CASSLFQAYGYTF. DNA of the CDR3: TGTGCCAGCAGCTTATTCCAAGCCTATGGCTACACCTTC.

The V call is TRBV7-2, the J call TRBJ2-3, with unresolved D. This CDR3 spans 14 amino acids. Trimming left V 1 base short and J 3 bases short, with 8 bases between. Germline loops: CDR1 SGHTA, CDR2 FQGNSA. CDR3 sequence: CASSLGLRTDTQYF. As DNA, the CDR3 is TGTGCCAGCAGCTTAGGGCTGAGGACAGATACGCAGTATTTT.

This clone is a singleton in its sample. For the CDR3, the DNA is TGCGCCAGCAGCCAAGGTGGGCTGAAGAACACCGGGGAGCTGTTTTTT. It encodes CASSQGGLKNTGELFF. This sequence joins TRBV4-3 and TRBJ2-2; D is uncertain. This CDR3 contains 16 residues. Germline assignment: CDR1 LGHNA and CDR2 YSLEER. V was pared by 1 base and J by 1 base, with 10 bases between.

This clone has just a few counts. The V and J genes are TRBV27 and TRBJ2-7; the D gene is possibly TRBD2 (6 bases). Germline V lookup: CDR1 MNHEY, CDR2 SMNVEV (reference sequence). Trimming left V 5 bases short and J 2 bases short, with 10 bases between. The CDR3 extends over 13 amino acids. The DNA of the CDR3 is TGTGCCAGCAGTGGGGGGTCAGCCTACGAGCAGTACTTC. Translating gives CASSGGSAYEQYF.

There are many counts of this clone. The rearrangement uses TRBV19 and TRBJ1-2; TRBD1 matches 12 bases. This CDR3 is 16 amino acids long. V lost 3 bases, J lost 5 bases, and 7 bases stayed unmatched. CDR1 and CDR2 (germline): LNHDA, SQIVND (reference sequence). CDR3: CASSMRGQGAGYGYTF. In DNA form, the CDR3 reads TGTGCCAGTAGTATGCGGGGACAGGGGGCAGGTTATGGCTACACCTTC.

This clone was recorded a few times. The V gene is TRBV5-4, the J gene TRBJ1-2, with 7 bases lining up with TRBD1. This CDR3 has 15 amino acids. J gave up 6 bases and V 4 bases, and 12 bases lay outside the gene matches. CDR1 is SGHNT and CDR2 is YYREEE in the germline V gene (reference sequence). CDR3 bases: TGTGCCAGCAGCCCAAGACAGGGCTTAGTTAATGGCTACACCTTC. It yields the protein CASSPRQGLVNGYTF.

The CDR3 nucleotides are TGTGCCAGCAGTTTTGTAGGGGGAGAAGCTTTCTTT. Its protein product is CASSFVGGEAFF. This chain joins TRBV12-3 or TRBV12-4 and TRBJ1-1; possibly TRBD1 for D (6 bases). The CDR3 has 12 residues. V lost 3 bases to trimming and J lost 8 bases, with 10 bases between them.

J is TRBJ1-2 and V is TRBV12-3 or TRBV12-4; 9 bases match TRBD1. This CDR3 contains 13 residues. The ends lost 7 bases at V and 5 bases at J; junction bases unmatched: 5. Written as DNA, the CDR3 is TGTGCCAGCACCCCGACAGGGGGGTATGGCTACACCTTC. It encodes CASTPTGGYGYTF.

This chain links TRBV19 with TRBJ2-7; the match to TRBD2 covers 8 bases. The CDR3 contains 17 residues. Germline lookup yields CDR1 LNHDA and CDR2 SQIVND (reference sequence). V lost 0 bases to trimming and J lost 4 bases; unmatched junction nucleotides: 11. The CDR3 loop reads CASSIDAGGAQRYEQYF. In DNA form, the CDR3 reads TGTGCCAGTAGTATAGATGCGGGGGGCGCCCAGAGGTACGAGCAGTACTTC.

The chain links TRBV5-1 to TRBJ2-2; maybe TRBD2 (6 bases). The CDR3 sequence is 15 residues long. CDR1 is SGHRS and CDR2 is YFSETQ in the germline V gene. Trimming left V 2 bases short and J 8 bases short, with 16 bases between. The CDR3 coding sequence is TGCGCCAGCAGCTTTTCGGGGGATTCAGCAGGGGAGCTGTTTTTT. This encodes CASSFSGDSAGELFF.

The chain couples TRBV11-3 to TRBJ2-2; TRBD1 matches at 8 bases. The J segment lost 5 bases and the V segment lost 0 bases, leaving 2 bases of the junction unmatched. The CDR3 totals 15 residues. In germline, CDR1 is SGHNT, CDR2 YENEEA. The CDR3 reads CASSLDTGGTGELFF. For the CDR3, the DNA is TGTGCCAGCAGCTTAGACACAGGGGGGACCGGGGAGCTGTTTTTT.

The chain carries TRBV5-1 and TRBJ2-2; 11 bases are shared with TRBD2. V lost 5 bases and J lost 5; bases outside the gene matches: 11. Germline-derived CDR1 and CDR2 are SGHRS and YFSETQ. The CDR3 is made up of 17 amino acids. This chain's CDR3 is CASRKGTSGLLTGELFF. The DNA of the CDR3 is TGCGCCAGCAGGAAAGGGACTAGCGGTTTACTTACCGGGGAGCTGTTTTTT.

The chain couples TRBV12-3 or TRBV12-4 to TRBJ1-2; perhaps TRBD1 as D (6 bases). Trimming took off 6 bases at V and 8 bases at J, with 16 bases between the two ends. The CDR3 is 13 residues long. The CDR3 protein is CASSQGTHGGYTF. The CDR3 bases are TGTGCCAGCAGCCAGGGGACCCACGGGGGCTACACCTTC.

The V call is TRBV7-2, the J call TRBJ2-2, with 10 nucleotides matching TRBD2. V shed 0 bases, J shed 4 bases, and the junction held 8 bases outside the gene matches. This CDR3 is built from 18 residues. Germline-derived CDR1 and CDR2 are SGHTA and FQGNSA. CDR3: CASSLASGRAGSTGELFF. CDR3 coding DNA: TGTGCCAGCAGCTTAGCAAGCGGGAGGGCCGGTAGCACCGGGGAGCTGTTTTTT.

This rearrangement joins TRBV5-1 to TRBJ2-1, with 12 bases that match TRBD1. V shed 3 bases, J shed 7 bases, and the junction held 8 bases outside the gene matches. Looked up from germline, CDR1 is SGHRS and CDR2 is YFSETQ. The CDR3 contains 16 residues. CDR3 amino acids: CASSSSGTGGSNEQFF. CDR3 nucleotide sequence: TGCGCCAGCAGCTCCTCGGGGACAGGGGGCTCAAATGAGCAGTTCTTC.